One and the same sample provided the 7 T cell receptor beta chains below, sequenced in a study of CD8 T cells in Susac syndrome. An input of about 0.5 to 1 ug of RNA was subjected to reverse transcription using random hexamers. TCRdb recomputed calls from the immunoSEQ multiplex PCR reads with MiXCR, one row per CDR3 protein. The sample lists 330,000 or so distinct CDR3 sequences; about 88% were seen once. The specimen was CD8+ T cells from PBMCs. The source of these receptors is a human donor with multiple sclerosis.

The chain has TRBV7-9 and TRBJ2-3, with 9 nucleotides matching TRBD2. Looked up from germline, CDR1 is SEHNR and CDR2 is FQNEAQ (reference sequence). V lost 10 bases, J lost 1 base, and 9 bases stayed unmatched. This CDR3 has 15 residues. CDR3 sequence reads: CATPFLAGGTDTQYF. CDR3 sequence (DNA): TGTGCCACCCCCTTTTTAGCGGGGGGCACAGATACGCAGTATTTT. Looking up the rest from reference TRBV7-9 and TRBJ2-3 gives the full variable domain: DTGVSQNPRHKITKRGQNVTFRCDPISEHNRLYWYRQTLGQGPEFLTYFQNEAQLEKSRLLSDRFSAERPKGSFSTLEIQRTEQGDSAMYLCATPFLAGGTDTQYFGPGTRLTVL.

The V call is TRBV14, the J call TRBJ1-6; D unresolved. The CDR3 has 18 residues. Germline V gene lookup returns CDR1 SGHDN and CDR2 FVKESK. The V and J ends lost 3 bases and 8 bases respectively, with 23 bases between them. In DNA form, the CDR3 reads TGTGCCAGCAGCCATGCCTTAAGGACCGCCGAAATTGATTCACCCCTCCACTTT. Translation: CASSHALRTAEIDSPLHF.

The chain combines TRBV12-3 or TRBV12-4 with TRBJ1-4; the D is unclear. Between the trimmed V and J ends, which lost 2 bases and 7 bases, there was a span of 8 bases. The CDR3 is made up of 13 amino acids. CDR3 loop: CASSLQGGEKLFF. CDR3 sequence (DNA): TGTGCCAGCAGTTTACAAGGAGGTGAAAAACTGTTTTTT.

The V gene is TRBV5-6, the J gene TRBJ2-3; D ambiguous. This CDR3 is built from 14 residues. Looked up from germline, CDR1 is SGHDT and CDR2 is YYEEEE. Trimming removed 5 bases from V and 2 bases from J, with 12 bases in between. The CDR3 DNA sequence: TGTGCCAGCAGGGCCCGACCCTCCACAGATACGCAGTATTTT. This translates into CASRARPSTDTQYF.

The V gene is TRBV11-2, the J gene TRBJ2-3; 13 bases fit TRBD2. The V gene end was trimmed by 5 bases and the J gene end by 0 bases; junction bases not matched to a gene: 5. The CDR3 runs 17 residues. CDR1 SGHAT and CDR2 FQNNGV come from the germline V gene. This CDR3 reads CASSELAGGPSTDTQYF. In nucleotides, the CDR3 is TGTGCCAGCAGCGAACTAGCGGGGGGGCCTAGCACAGATACGCAGTATTTT.

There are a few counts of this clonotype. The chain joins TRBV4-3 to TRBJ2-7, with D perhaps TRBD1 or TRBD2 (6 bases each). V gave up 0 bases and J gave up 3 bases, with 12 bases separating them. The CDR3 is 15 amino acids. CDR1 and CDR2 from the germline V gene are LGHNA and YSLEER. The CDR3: CASSQDRGPGYEQYF. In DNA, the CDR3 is TGCGCCAGCAGCCAAGACCGGGGGCCCGGCTACGAGCAGTACTTC.

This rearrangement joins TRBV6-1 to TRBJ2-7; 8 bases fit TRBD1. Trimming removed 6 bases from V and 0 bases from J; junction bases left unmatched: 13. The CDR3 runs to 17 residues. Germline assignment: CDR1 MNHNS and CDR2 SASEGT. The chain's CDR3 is CASRGTGRPISSYEQYF. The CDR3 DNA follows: TGTGCCAGCAGGGGGACAGGCCGGCCGATTAGCTCCTACGAGCAGTACTTC.